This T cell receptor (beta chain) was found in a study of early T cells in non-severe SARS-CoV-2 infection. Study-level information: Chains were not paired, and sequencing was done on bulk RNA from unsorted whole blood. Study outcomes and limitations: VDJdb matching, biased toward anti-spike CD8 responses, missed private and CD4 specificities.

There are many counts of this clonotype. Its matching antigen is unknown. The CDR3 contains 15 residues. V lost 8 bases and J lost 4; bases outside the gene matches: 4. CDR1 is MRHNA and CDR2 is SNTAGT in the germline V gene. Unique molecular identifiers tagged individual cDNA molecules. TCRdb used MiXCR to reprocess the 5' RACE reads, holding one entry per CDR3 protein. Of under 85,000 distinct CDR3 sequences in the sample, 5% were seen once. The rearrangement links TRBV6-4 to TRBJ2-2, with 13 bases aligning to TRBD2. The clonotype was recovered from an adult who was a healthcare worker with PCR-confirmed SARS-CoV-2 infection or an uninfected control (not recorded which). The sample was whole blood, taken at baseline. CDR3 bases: TGTGCCAGCGGGACTAGCGGGAATCCCACCGGGGAGCTGTTTTTT. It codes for CASGTSGNPTGELFF.